Shown below are 20 T cell receptor beta chains from a single sample sequenced in a study of T cell responses to AZD1222 COVID-19 vaccine. Here immunoSEQ multiplex PCR was the method, and the copy in TCRdb shows in-frame clones only, minus some. This sample carries roughly 80,000 clones, approximately 90% of them seen once, and the ten largest clones take 11%. The source was peripheral blood, collected 28 days after the second AZD1222 dose. The receptor source for this set is an adult who received the AZD1222 COVID-19 vaccine.

J is TRBJ1-1 and V is TRBV5-5, with no clear D. V was clipped by 1 base and J by 4 bases, with 11 bases between them. The CDR3 sequence is 14 residues long. Germline CDR1 and CDR2: SGHKS and YYEKEE (reference sequence). In DNA form, the CDR3 reads TGTGCCAGCAGCTTGTTGGGGATGGGCACTGAAGCTTTCTTT. Residues: CASSLLGMGTEAFF.

This chain connects TRBV18 to TRBJ1-4; TRBD1 aligns across 7 bases. With 5 bases clipped from V and 8 bases from J, the junction kept 14 bases outside the gene matches. CDR3 length equals 16 residues. CDR1 and CDR2 from the germline V gene are KGHSH and LQKENI. In nucleotides, the CDR3 is TGTGCCAGCTCATCCTACAGGGGAGATCAGGGAGAAAAACTGTTTTTT. As protein: CASSSYRGDQGEKLFF.

J is TRBJ2-3 and V is TRBV7-9; D gene ambiguous. With 4 bases removed from V and 6 bases from J, the gap between germline ends came to 17 bases. The length of the CDR3 is 15 residues. CDR1 SEHNR and CDR2 FQNEAQ come from the germline V gene (reference sequence). CDR3 in DNA: TGTGCCAGCAGCTACATCGTGGGGTTTCAGGATACGCAGTATTTT. Its protein product is CASSYIVGFQDTQYF. Combining the CDR3 with reference TRBV7-9 and TRBJ2-3 gives the whole variable domain DTGVSQNPRHKITKRGQNVTFRCDPISEHNRLYWYRQTLGQGPEFLTYFQNEAQLEKSRLLSDRFSAERPKGSFSTLEIQRTEQGDSAMYLCASSYIVGFQDTQYFGPGTRLTVL.

The V gene is TRBV7-2, the J gene TRBJ2-5; D ambiguous. This CDR3 contains 15 residues. Trimming removed 2 bases at V and 4 bases at J, with 14 bases between. Germline-derived CDR1 and CDR2 are SGHTA and FQGNSA. CDR3 amino acids: CASSLMRHIRETQYF. In nucleotides, the CDR3 is TGTGCCAGCAGCTTAATGCGGCATATAAGAGAGACCCAGTACTTC. Based on the CDR3 plus reference TRBV7-2 and TRBJ2-5, the full variable domain is GAGVSQSPSNKVTEKGKDVELRCDPISGHTALYWYRQSLGQGLEFLIYFQGNSAPDKSGLPSDRFSAERTGGSVSTLTIQRTQQEDSAVYLCASSLMRHIRETQYFGPGTRLLVL.

This chain links TRBV20-1 with TRBJ2-7; D not certain. Germline V gene sequence: CDR1 DFQATT, CDR2 SNEGSKA (reference sequence). This CDR3 contains 15 residues. Trimming left V 3 bases short and J 3 bases short, with 18 bases between. DNA for the CDR3: TGCAGTGCTAGTAGTCACCGCTCCCAGGACTACGAGCAGTACTTC. Translated, it gives CSASSHRSQDYEQYF.

V gene TRBV30 combines with J gene TRBJ1-6; TRBD1 matches at 8 bases. The CDR3 covers 15 residues. Trimming cost V 2 bases and J 5 bases; bases outside gene matches: 5. Germline V gene data show CDR1 as GTSNPN and CDR2 as SVGIG (reference sequence). CDR3 nucleotides: TGTGCCTGGAGTATACGGACAGGGAATAATTCACCCCTCCACTTT. Protein: CAWSIRTGNNSPLHF.

The V gene is TRBV18, the J gene TRBJ1-1; no clear D. Germline CDR1 and CDR2: KGHSH and LQKENI. With 6 bases removed from V and 0 bases from J, the gap between germline ends came to 14 bases. CDR3 length: 15 residues. The CDR3 DNA reads as TGTGCCAGCTCCCCCCGGGCAGATTTGAACACTGAAGCTTTCTTT. Translation gives CASSPRADLNTEAFF.

The genes are TRBV9 and TRBJ2-2; the match to TRBD2 covers 9 bases. V was clipped by 4 bases and J by 5 bases; unmatched bases: 9. CDR1 SGDLS and CDR2 YYNGEE come from the germline V gene. The CDR3 contains 16 residues. CDR3 sequence: CASSPSRGGRTGELFF. CDR3 nucleotides: TGTGCCAGCAGCCCGTCGCGGGGGGGCCGGACCGGGGAGCTGTTTTTT.

This chain links TRBV9 with TRBJ1-1; 10 bases line up with TRBD1. This CDR3 region has 17 residues. Germline loops: CDR1 SGDLS, CDR2 YYNGEE. V gave up 4 bases and J gave up 1 base; unmatched junction bases: 10. CDR3 sequence reads: CASSSSRDRGPNTEAFF. In DNA, the CDR3 is TGTGCCAGCAGCTCATCCCGGGACAGGGGACCGAACACTGAAGCTTTCTTT.

The gene calls are TRBV12-3 or TRBV12-4 and TRBJ1-2, with TRBD1 as a possible D gene (6 bases). V lost 6 bases and J 1 base, leaving 9 bases between the germline ends. This CDR3 spans 13 amino acids. CDR3 in amino acids: CASRPGHNYGYTF. CDR3 coding DNA: TGTGCCAGCAGACCGGGACATAACTATGGCTACACCTTC.

The V and J genes are TRBV24-1 and TRBJ1-1, with a tentative D call TRBD1 (6 bases). V lost 4 bases and J lost 4, with 9 bases in between. Looked up from germline, CDR1 is KGHDR and CDR2 is SFDVKD. The CDR3 runs 13 residues. CDR3 in DNA: TGTGCCACCAGTGACCAGGGGCTCACTGAAGCTTTCTTT. Its protein is CATSDQGLTEAFF.

V gene TRBV13 combines with J gene TRBJ2-2; D unclear. The V and J ends lost 4 bases and 6 bases respectively, with 18 bases between them. CDR1 is PRHDT and CDR2 is FYEKMQ in the germline V gene (reference sequence). The CDR3 spans 16 residues. The CDR3: CASSSVLEVGAGELFF. CDR3 nucleotides: TGTGCCAGCAGCTCGGTTCTCGAGGTCGGCGCCGGGGAGCTGTTTTTT. The variable domain in full, completed from reference TRBV13 and TRBJ2-2, reads AAGVIQSPRHLIKEKRETATLKCYPIPRHDTVYWYQQGPGQDPQFLISFYEKMQSDKGSIPDRFSAQQFSDYHSELNMSSLELGDSALYFCASSSVLEVGAGELFFGEGSRLTVL.

The genes are TRBV5-1 and TRBJ2-5, with 11 bases lining up with TRBD1. This CDR3 contains 19 residues. Germline trimming cut 2 bases from V and 5 bases from J; bases unmatched to any gene: 17. Germline CDR1 and CDR2: SGHRS and YFSETQ. CDR3 coding DNA: TGCGCCAGCAGCTTACCCCCCGCCGGACAGGGGGCACGGCGGGAGACCCAGTACTTC. Its translation is CASSLPPAGQGARRETQYF. The full variable domain, completed using reference TRBV5-1 and TRBJ2-5, is KAGVTQTPRYLIKTRGQQVTLSCSPISGHRSVSWYQQTPGQGLQFLFEYFSETQRNKGNFPGRFSGRQFSNSRSEMNVSTLELGDSALYLCASSLPPAGQGARRETQYFGPGTRLLVL.

The CDR3 bases are TGTGCCAGCTCACCTGACGCCAAGGGAGGCTACACCTTC. It encodes CASSPDAKGGYTF. The chain uses TRBV18 and TRBJ1-2; D remains ambiguous. The CDR3 is 13 residues long. Trimming removed 3 bases at V and 8 bases at J, with 13 bases between. CDR1 is KGHSH and CDR2 is LQKENI in the germline V gene.

The genes are TRBV3-1 (or the pseudogene TRBV3-2) and TRBJ1-5; D is unclear. Germline CDR1 reads LGHDT; CDR2 reads YNNKEL (reference sequence). This CDR3 contains 13 residues. Trimming took off 5 bases at V and 7 bases at J, with 12 bases between the two ends. The CDR3 nucleotides are TGTGCCAGCAGCGCGGGCGCAGGCCAGCCCCAGCATTTT. This codes for CASSAGAGQPQHF.

The chain is built from TRBV9 and TRBJ2-7, with 9 bases fitting TRBD1. Germline V lookup: CDR1 SGDLS, CDR2 YYNGEE. Losses at the gene ends were 0 bases for V and 3 bases for J; bases not matched to a gene: 1. This CDR3 is 14 amino acids long. CDR3 coding DNA: TGTGCCAGCAGCGTAGCGGGACAGGGCTACGAGCAGTACTTC. Its translation is CASSVAGQGYEQYF.

This clone was detected only once. The chain links TRBV25-1 to TRBJ1-4; tentatively, D is TRBD1 (6 bases). V lost 6 bases to trimming and J lost 8 bases, with 13 bases between them. In germline, CDR1 is MGHDK, CDR2 SYGVNS. The CDR3 contains 13 residues. CDR3 DNA sequence: TGTGCCAGCAGCCAGGGGTCGGAGGAAAAACTGTTTTTT. Amino acid sequence: CASSQGSEEKLFF.

V is TRBV6-5 and J is TRBJ2-1, with D perhaps matching TRBD2 (6 bases). CDR3 length: 15 residues. CDR1 and CDR2 (germline): MNHEY, SVGAGI. Trimming shortened V by 4 bases and J by 0 bases, and 10 bases separated the two germline ends. CDR3 DNA: TGTGCCAGCAGTTCGGGACTGAGCTCCTACAATGAGCAGTTCTTC. This codes for CASSSGLSSYNEQFF.

This sequence joins TRBV7-2 and TRBJ2-2, with D possibly being TRBD1 (6 bases). Germline-derived CDR1 and CDR2 are SGHTA and FQGNSA. The CDR3 length is 12 residues. Trimming left V 8 bases short and J 7 bases short, with 11 bases between. The CDR3 reads CASGGRGGELFF. The DNA of the CDR3 is TGTGCCAGCGGGGGCCGGGGCGGGGAGCTGTTTTTT. The full variable domain, rest sourced from reference TRBV7-2 and TRBJ2-2, is GAGVSQSPSNKVTEKGKDVELRCDPISGHTALYWYRQSLGQGLEFLIYFQGNSAPDKSGLPSDRFSAERTGGSVSTLTIQRTQQEDSAVYLCASGGRGGELFFGEGSRLTVL.

CDR3 residues: CASSKAPGDSPLHF. CDR3 in DNA: TGTGCCAGCAGCAAAGCTCCGGGGGATTCACCCCTCCACTTT. This sequence joins TRBV7-2 and TRBJ1-6; D perhaps matches TRBD1 (5 bases). Germline-derived CDR1 and CDR2 are SGHTA and FQGNSA. Trimming removed 5 bases at V and 8 bases at J, with 13 bases between. The length of the CDR3 is 14 residues.